The source of this T cell receptor (beta chain) is a study of beta chain features in type 1 diabetes. Expressed TCRB transcripts were sequenced after all isolated RNA was converted to cDNA. Generated by immunoSEQ multiplex PCR, the TCRdb table keeps only in-frame clones and is missing some. The top ten clones hold approximately 0.01% of a sample with 300,000 to 450,000 clones, roughly 12% of them seen once. This clone was counted only a few times. Its antigen is still unknown. Broader study findings: A moderate, significant TCRB CDR3 shortening appeared in type 1 diabetes across four CD4+ subsets.

Germline CDR1 and CDR2: MDHEN and SYDVKM. There are 15 residues in the CDR3. With 7 bases clipped from V and 0 bases from J, the junction kept 9 bases outside the gene matches. The rearrangement uses TRBV28 and TRBJ2-7; the match to TRBD2 covers 7 bases. The sequence was obtained from a woman between 18 and 30 years old with type 1 diabetes. Sequencing used naive CD4+ T cells from blood. Here the CDR3 reads CASTPPGGSSYEQYF. CDR3 nucleotide sequence: TGTGCCAGCACCCCCCCTGGCGGGAGCTCCTACGAGCAGTACTTC.